These 32 T cell receptor beta chains came from one sample sequenced in a study of blood T cells in healthy people across ages (dated by TCRdb to between 2015 and 2017). Library creation used 5' RACE. The data were produced on an Illumina HiSeq 2500. The second PCR ran for roughly 7 to 12 cycles and used a J-beta primer mix along with a sample-barcoded 5' primer. TCRdb itself trimmed the public reads at Q25 with fastp, ran MiXCR and retained productive beta chains. One record per CDR3 amino acid sequence lists the most common genes and DNA. Here the sample has about 1,800,000 distinct CDR3 sequences; 28% occur a single time. 7.7% of the sample is held by the ten biggest clonotypes. The sample consisted of blood. The receptors stem from a woman aged 30 to 39 in good health.

CDR3 region: CASSRSGSYTGELFF. The CDR3 DNA reads TGTGCCAGCAGCCGCAGCGGGTCCTACACCGGGGAGCTGTTTTTT. This chain joins TRBV5-6 and TRBJ2-2; TRBD2 is a possible D gene (6 bases). V lost 4 bases to trimming and J lost 3 bases, with 13 bases between them. There are 15 residues in the CDR3. CDR1 and CDR2 (germline): SGHDT, YYEEEE.

This clonotype was seen a handful of times. The CDR3 sequence: CASSSRQGQYEQYF. The CDR3 DNA reads TGCGCCAGCAGCTCCCGACAGGGCCAATACGAGCAGTACTTC. The chain couples TRBV5-1 to TRBJ2-7; 7 bases are shared with TRBD1. V lost 3 bases, J lost 4 bases, and 7 bases stayed unmatched. The germline V gene encodes CDR1 SGHRS and CDR2 YFSETQ. The CDR3 has 14 amino acids.

This chain uses TRBV4-1 with TRBJ2-1; 8 positions agree with TRBD1. Per germline, CDR1 MGHRA and CDR2 YSYEKL. The CDR3 extends over 17 amino acids. With V trimmed by 3 bases and J by 8 bases, 15 bases remained unmatched. DNA for the CDR3: TGCGCCAGCAGCCAGTACCCCGCCCAGGGGGCGACACATGAGCAGTTCTTC. Protein product: CASSQYPAQGATHEQFF.

This chain connects TRBV25-1 to TRBJ2-5; TRBD1 matches 7 bases. Germline CDR1 MGHDK, CDR2 SYGVNS. The CDR3 extends over 13 amino acids. With 11 bases clipped from V and 5 bases from J, the junction kept 11 bases outside the gene matches. The CDR3 coding sequence is TGTGCCGCCAGGGGGAACAGGGGTGAGACCCAGTACTTC. This codes for CAARGNRGETQYF.

About this clonotype itself: The junction departs from germline at one end; a sequencing error may be responsible. V is TRBV5-1 and J is TRBJ2-1; TRBD2 matches 12 bases. Germline V gives CDR1 SGHRS, CDR2 YFSETQ. This CDR3 comprises 15 residues. The chain's CDR3 is CASTYLAGGSNKQFF. In nucleotides, the CDR3 is TGCGCCAGCACCTATCTAGCGGGAGGGTCCAATAAGCAGTTCTTC.

This clonotype was counted once. This sequence joins TRBV6-6 and TRBJ1-1, with D uncertain. The germline V gene has CDR1 MNHNY and CDR2 SVGAGI (reference sequence). Trimming left V 7 bases short and J 4 bases short, with 10 bases between. This CDR3 has 12 amino acids. For the CDR3, the DNA is TGTGCCAGCACCAACCCTCTCACTGAAGCTTTCTTT. It encodes CASTNPLTEAFF.

There are a few counts of this clonotype. The chain employs TRBV5-1 and TRBJ2-3, with D possibly TRBD2 on 6 matching bases. Germline values: CDR1 SGHRS, CDR2 YFSETQ. With 0 bases removed from V and 2 bases from J, the gap between germline ends came to 10 bases. There are 15 residues in the CDR3. The DNA for the CDR3 is TGCGCCAGCAGCTTGGTAGCGCGGGACACAGATACGCAGTATTTT. Protein: CASSLVARDTDTQYF.

In this sample, this clonotype turned up a few times. This chain connects TRBV14 to TRBJ1-4; D uncertain. Germline CDR1 is SGHDN and CDR2 is FVKESK. The CDR3 totals 16 residues. Trimming cost V 0 bases and J 2 bases, with 10 bases left between them. The CDR3 DNA sequence: TGTGCCAGCAGCCAAGAGGATCACTCGACTAATGAAAAACTGTTTTTT. This codes for CASSQEDHSTNEKLFF.

In this sample, this clonotype turned up many times. The chain couples TRBV5-1 to TRBJ2-7, with 8 bases fitting TRBD1. Germline loops: CDR1 SGHRS, CDR2 YFSETQ. CDR3 length: 14 amino acids. The V gene end was trimmed by 2 bases and the J gene end by 5 bases; junction bases not matched to a gene: 6. The CDR3 loop reads CASSFFQGANEQYF. The DNA of the CDR3 is TGCGCCAGCAGCTTTTTCCAGGGGGCCAACGAGCAGTACTTC.

This clonotype was seen at least ten times. The J gene is TRBJ2-3, the V gene TRBV20-1, with D possibly called TRBD1 or TRBD2 (5 bases each). This CDR3 has 16 amino acids. V was trimmed by 0 bases and J by 1 base, leaving 14 bases between them. Germline V lookup: CDR1 DFQATT, CDR2 SNEGSKA (reference sequence). The CDR3 reads CSAREGTVPGTDTQYF. In nucleotides, the CDR3 is TGCAGTGCTAGAGAGGGGACCGTTCCTGGCACAGATACGCAGTATTTT.

This rearrangement joins TRBV20-1 to TRBJ2-7, with D possibly matching TRBD2 (6 bases). The germline CDR1 and CDR2 sequences are DFQATT and SNEGSKA (reference sequence). The CDR3 is made up of 15 amino acids. The V end was cut by 2 bases, the J end by 5 bases, with 19 bases between. Written as DNA, the CDR3 is TGCAGTGCTAGACCCGGGGCGGGACGTCGAAACGAGCAGTACTTC. Residues: CSARPGAGRRNEQYF.

This clonotype was observed many times. This chain uses TRBV3-1 with TRBJ2-5; D gene uncertain. The germline CDR1 and CDR2 sequences are LGHDT and YNNKEL (reference sequence). V gave up 5 bases and J gave up 2 bases, with 12 bases separating them. The CDR3 length is 14 residues. CDR3: CASSASDGQETQYF. The CDR3 coding sequence is TGTGCCAGCAGCGCCTCGGACGGGCAAGAGACCCAGTACTTC.

This clonotype showed up many times. The chain recombines TRBV29-1 with TRBJ1-2, with TRBD1 as a possible D gene (5 bases). Germline assignment: CDR1 SQVTM and CDR2 ANQGSEA. The CDR3 is 11 amino acids. CDR3 nucleotide sequence: TGCATCACAGGCGCCTCGGGCGGCTACACCTTC. It translates to CITGASGGYTF. The whole variable domain, remainder taken from reference TRBV29-1 and TRBJ1-2, is SAVISQKPSRDICQRGTSLTIQCQVDSQVTMMFWYRQQPGQSLTLIATANQGSEATYESGFVIDKFPISRPNLTFSTLTVSNMSPEDSSIYLCITGASGGYTFGSGTRLTVV.

This clonotype was counted at least ten times. The gene calls are TRBV6-5 and TRBJ2-7, with D unresolved. There are 15 residues in the CDR3. Trimming stripped 0 bases from V and 3 bases from J, with 12 bases between. CDR1 MNHEY and CDR2 SVGAGI come from the germline V gene. The CDR3 region has the DNA TGTGCCAGCAGTTACTCGTCAGCCGGTGGCTACGAGCAGTACTTC. It yields the protein CASSYSSAGGYEQYF.

The chain links TRBV5-1 to TRBJ1-2, with D perhaps TRBD1 (5 bases). This CDR3 spans 13 amino acids. V dropped 3 bases and J dropped 4 bases, with 10 bases sitting between them. The germline V gene encodes CDR1 SGHRS and CDR2 YFSETQ. The CDR3 nucleotides are TGCGCCAGCAGCTCCGACAGCTTCTATGGCTACACCTTC. It codes for CASSSDSFYGYTF.

This chain uses TRBV27 with TRBJ2-1, with no clear D. The CDR3 loop spans 15 amino acids. V was pared by 2 bases and J by 6 bases, with 14 bases between. CDR1 MNHEY and CDR2 SMNVEV come from the germline V gene (reference sequence). This CDR3 reads CASSLAAGSPNEQFF. CDR3 nucleotides: TGTGCCAGCAGTTTAGCGGCCGGGTCCCCCAATGAGCAGTTCTTC.

V usage is TRBV6-6 and J usage is TRBJ1-4; D perhaps matches TRBD1 (5 bases). Trimming took off 2 bases at V and 4 bases at J, with 11 bases between the two ends. In germline, CDR1 is MNHNY, CDR2 SVGAGI (reference sequence). This CDR3 contains 15 residues. Here the CDR3 DNA reads TGTGCCAGCAGTTACCGGGACTTCCGTAATGAAAAACTGTTTTTT. This gives the protein CASSYRDFRNEKLFF.

The chain uses TRBV11-2 and TRBJ1-1; 9 nucleotides line up with TRBD1. In germline, CDR1 is SGHAT, CDR2 FQNNGV. CDR3 length: 15 amino acids. V was clipped by 5 bases and J by 4 bases; unmatched bases: 8. CDR3 in amino acids: CASSGRDREATEAFF. CDR3 in DNA: TGTGCCAGCAGCGGGAGGGACAGGGAGGCCACTGAAGCTTTCTTT.

The chain carries TRBV7-3 and TRBJ2-1; 9 positions agree with TRBD1. The V gene end was trimmed by 6 bases and the J gene end by 8 bases; junction bases not matched to a gene: 11. Germline-derived CDR1 and CDR2 are SGHTA and FQGTGA. The CDR3 has 15 amino acids. The CDR3 reads CASRYTGGPSYEQFF. CDR3 nucleotides: TGTGCCAGCAGGTATACAGGGGGCCCTAGTTATGAGCAGTTCTTC.

A few counts support this clonotype. This rearrangement joins TRBV21-1 to TRBJ1-2; TRBD1, the D gene given by the table, was not confirmed from the DNA. TRBV21-1 is marked as a pseudogene. This CDR3 has 11 amino acids. CDR3 nucleotide sequence: TGTGCCAGCATCCGGACAGGGGGCTACACCTTC. Amino acids: CASIRTGGYTF.

In this sample, this clonotype turned up a few times. The chain uses TRBV20-1 and TRBJ2-7; 8 nucleotides line up with TRBD2. Germline V gene sequence: CDR1 DFQATT, CDR2 SNEGSKA (reference sequence). This CDR3 is 15 amino acids long. The V and J ends lost 3 bases and 2 bases, in that order; junction bases with no gene match: 9. The CDR3 bases are TGCAGTGCTAGGCCGGCCCTAGCGGGCACCTACGAGCAGTACTTC. Its translation: CSARPALAGTYEQYF.

The chain couples TRBV20-1 to TRBJ2-1; D gene unclear. The J call may be mistaken, given a closer DNA end match to TRBJ2-7. Germline CDR1 and CDR2: DFQATT and SNEGSKA (reference sequence). The CDR3 consists of 11 residues. CDR3 in DNA: TGCAGTGGCACGTCATGGGATGAGCAGTACTTC. It yields the protein CSGTSWDEQYF.

This clonotype appeared a few times. The chain employs TRBV6-1 and TRBJ2-3; 10 nucleotides agree with TRBD2. Trimming at V came to 8 bases and at J to 1 base, leaving 6 bases not matched to a gene. Germline assignment: CDR1 MNHNS and CDR2 SASEGT. This CDR3 is built from 15 residues. The CDR3 spells CASGSGGGGTDTQYF. In DNA form, the CDR3 reads TGTGCCAGCGGAAGCGGGGGGGGCGGCACAGATACGCAGTATTTT.

This chain connects TRBV5-4 to TRBJ2-7; D may match TRBD1 or TRBD2 (6 bases each). This CDR3 has 15 amino acids. Germline V gene data show CDR1 as SGHNT and CDR2 as YYREEE (reference sequence). Between the trimmed V and J ends, which lost 3 bases and 2 bases, there was a span of 15 bases. CDR3 sequence reads: CASSWELAGAYEQYF. CDR3 bases: TGTGCCAGCAGCTGGGAACTAGCAGGGGCCTACGAGCAGTACTTC.

The table lists this clonotype with many counts. The chain combines TRBV20-1 with TRBJ2-5, with 8 bases fitting TRBD1. V shed 3 bases, J shed 5 bases, and the junction held 5 bases outside the gene matches. Germline loops: CDR1 DFQATT, CDR2 SNEGSKA (reference sequence). The CDR3 loop spans 13 amino acids. In nucleotides, the CDR3 is TGCAGTGCTAGGACAGGGGTGGGGGAGACCCAGTACTTC. Translating gives CSARTGVGETQYF.

This clonotype was picked up one time. An end of the junction does not agree with germline; a read error may underlie this. The chain employs TRBV6-6 and TRBJ1-2, with 9 bases lining up with TRBD1. Per germline, CDR1 MNHNY and CDR2 SVGAGI (reference sequence). The CDR3 is made up of 16 amino acids. The CDR3 DNA sequence: TGTGTCAGCAGTCTAACTACAGGGGGCATAAACTATAGCTACACCTTC. Amino acid sequence: CVSSLTTGGINYSYTF.

There are a few counts of this clonotype. The rearrangement uses TRBV12-3 or TRBV12-4 and TRBJ1-5, with 9 bases lining up with TRBD1. The CDR3 totals 14 residues. V gave up 4 bases and J gave up 7 bases; unmatched junction bases: 5. The CDR3 DNA reads as TGTGCCAGCAGTTACGGGACAGGGATCCAGCCCCAGCATTTT. Its protein is CASSYGTGIQPQHF.

A few counts support this clonotype. At one of its ends the junction is not consistent with the germline gene, which may arise from a read error. The chain combines TRBV12-3 or TRBV12-4 with TRBJ2-5; TRBD2 agrees at 8 bases. The CDR3 extends over 14 amino acids. The CDR3 spells CATSTSGIRETQYF. In DNA form, the CDR3 reads TGTGCCACCTCAACTAGCGGAATACGGGAGACTCAGTACTTC.

This rearrangement joins TRBV7-2 to TRBJ2-1; D possibly uses TRBD1 or TRBD2 (5 bases each). The CDR3 length is 16 residues. Germline assignment: CDR1 SGHTA and CDR2 FQGNSA. V lost 7 bases and J 3 bases, leaving 19 bases between the germline ends. CDR3 sequence reads: CASTTPGDQDYNEQFF. As DNA, the CDR3 is TGTGCCAGCACTACCCCCGGGGACCAGGACTACAATGAGCAGTTCTTC.

The chain links TRBV9 to TRBJ2-7; 10 nucleotides align to TRBD1. Germline V gene lookup returns CDR1 SGDLS and CDR2 YYNGEE. With 4 bases clipped from V and 4 bases from J, the junction kept 8 bases outside the gene matches. The CDR3 runs to 15 residues. The CDR3 bases are TGTGCCAGCAGCCCCCCGGGACAGGGGATGTACGAGCAGTACTTC. Translating gives CASSPPGQGMYEQYF. Variable domain in full (rest from reference TRBV9 and TRBJ2-7): DSGVTQTPKHLITATGQRVTLRCSPRSGDLSVYWYQQSLDQGLQFLIQYYNGEERAKGNILERFSAQQFPDLHSELNLSSLELGDSALYFCASSPPGQGMYEQYFGPGTRLTVT.

This clonotype was found a few times. The CDR3 loop reads CASSTGRGPGEQYF. DNA for the CDR3: TGCGCCAGCAGCACAGGCAGGGGGCCGGGGGAGCAGTACTTC. The genes are TRBV5-1 and TRBJ2-7, with 8 bases lining up with TRBD1. Germline CDR1 reads SGHRS; CDR2 reads YFSETQ. The CDR3 runs 14 residues. Trimming removed 4 bases from V and 7 bases from J; junction bases left unmatched: 10.

A word on this clonotype: An end of the junction does not agree with germline; a read error may underlie this. The chain recombines TRBV5-1 with TRBJ2-6, with 9 bases fitting TRBD1. CDR3 size: 18 residues. Germline CDR1 is SGHRS and CDR2 is YFSETQ. CDR3 nucleotide sequence: TGCTCCAGCAGCTCACCACAGGGGGCGAGTTCTGGGGCCAACGTCCTGACTTTC. Its translation: CSSSSPQGASSGANVLTF.